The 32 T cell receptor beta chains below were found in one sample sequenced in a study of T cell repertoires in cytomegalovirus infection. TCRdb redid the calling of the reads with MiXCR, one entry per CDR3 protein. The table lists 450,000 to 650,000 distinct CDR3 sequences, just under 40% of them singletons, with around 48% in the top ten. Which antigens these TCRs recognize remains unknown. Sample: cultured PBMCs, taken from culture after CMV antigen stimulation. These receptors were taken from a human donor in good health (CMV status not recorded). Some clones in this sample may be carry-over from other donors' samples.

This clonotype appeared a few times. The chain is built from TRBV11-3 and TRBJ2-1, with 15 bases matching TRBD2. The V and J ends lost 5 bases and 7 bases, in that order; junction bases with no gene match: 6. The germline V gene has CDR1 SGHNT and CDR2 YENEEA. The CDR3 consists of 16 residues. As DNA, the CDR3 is TGTGCCAGCAGCACTATCGGGACTAGCGGGAGGAATGAGCAGTTCTTC. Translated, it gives CASSTIGTSGRNEQFF.

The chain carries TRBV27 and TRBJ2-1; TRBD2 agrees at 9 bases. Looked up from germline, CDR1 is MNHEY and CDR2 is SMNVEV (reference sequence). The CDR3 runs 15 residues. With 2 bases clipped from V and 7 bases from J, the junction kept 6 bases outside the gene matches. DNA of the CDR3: TGTGCCAGCAGTTTAAGAGCGGGGGGTAGGAATGAGCAGTTCTTC. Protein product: CASSLRAGGRNEQFF.

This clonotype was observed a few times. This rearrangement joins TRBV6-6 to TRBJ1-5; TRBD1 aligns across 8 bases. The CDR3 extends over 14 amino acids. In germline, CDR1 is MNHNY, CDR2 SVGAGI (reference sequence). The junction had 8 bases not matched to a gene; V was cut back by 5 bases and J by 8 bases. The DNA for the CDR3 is TGTGCCAGCAGTGGACAGGGTGTTTTCAAGCCCCAGCATTTT. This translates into CASSGQGVFKPQHF.

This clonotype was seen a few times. DNA of the CDR3: TGTGCCAGCAGTTACTCAGGGGGCGGAAACACTGAAGCTTTCTTT. This encodes CASSYSGGGNTEAFF. J is TRBJ1-1 and V is TRBV6-2 or TRBV6-3; 7 bases fit TRBD1. The CDR3 runs 15 residues. V dropped 0 bases and J dropped 2; count of bases not matched to a gene: 3. Germline CDR1 is MNHEY and CDR2 is SVGEGT.

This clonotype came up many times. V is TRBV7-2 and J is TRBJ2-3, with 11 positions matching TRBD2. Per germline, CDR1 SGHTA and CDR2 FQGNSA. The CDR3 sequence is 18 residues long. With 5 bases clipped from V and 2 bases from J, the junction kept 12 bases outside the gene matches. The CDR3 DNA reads TGTGCCAGCAGCAAAGCCCATACTAGCGGGGGTTTCACAGATACGCAGTATTTT. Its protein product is CASSKAHTSGGFTDTQYF.

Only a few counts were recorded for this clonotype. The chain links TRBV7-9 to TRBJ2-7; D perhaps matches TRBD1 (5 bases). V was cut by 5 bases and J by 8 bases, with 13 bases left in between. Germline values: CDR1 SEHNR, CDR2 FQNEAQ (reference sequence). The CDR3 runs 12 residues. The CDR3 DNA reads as TGTGCCAGCAGCAACCAGGGTGGGCAGCAGTACTTC. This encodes CASSNQGGQQYF.

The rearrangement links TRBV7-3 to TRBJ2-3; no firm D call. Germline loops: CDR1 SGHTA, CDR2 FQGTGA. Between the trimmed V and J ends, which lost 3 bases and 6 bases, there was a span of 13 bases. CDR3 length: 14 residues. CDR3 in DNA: TGTGCCAGCAGCTTGGGCCAGTCAGGTGATACGCAGTATTTT. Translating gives CASSLGQSGDTQYF. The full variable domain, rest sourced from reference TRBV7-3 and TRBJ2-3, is GAGVSQTPSNKVTEKGKYVELRCDPISGHTALYWYRQSLGQGPEFLIYFQGTGAADDSGLPNDRFFAVRPEGSVSTLKIQRTERGDSAVYLCASSLGQSGDTQYFGPGTRLTVL.

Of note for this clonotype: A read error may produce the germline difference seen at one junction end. The CDR3 sequence is CASGLAHPAGDSPLHF. The CDR3 DNA follows: TGTGCCAGCGGCTTAGCACACCCAGCCGGGGATTCACCCCTCCACTTT. V usage is TRBV7-9 and J usage is TRBJ1-6; D is undetermined. Per germline, CDR1 SEHNR and CDR2 FQNEAQ (reference sequence). The CDR3 extends over 16 amino acids.

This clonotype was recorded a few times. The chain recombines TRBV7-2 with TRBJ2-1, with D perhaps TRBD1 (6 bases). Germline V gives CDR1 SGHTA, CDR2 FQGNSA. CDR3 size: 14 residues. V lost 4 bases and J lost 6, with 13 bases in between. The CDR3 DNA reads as TGTGCCAGCAGCTCCCCGACAGGAAGCAATGAGCAGTTCTTC. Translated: CASSSPTGSNEQFF.

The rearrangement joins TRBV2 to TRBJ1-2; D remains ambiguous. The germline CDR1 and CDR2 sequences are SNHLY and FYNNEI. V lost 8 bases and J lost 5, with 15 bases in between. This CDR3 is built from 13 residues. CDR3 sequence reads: CASFLRPVYGYTF. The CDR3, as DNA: TGTGCCAGCTTCCTGAGGCCAGTTTATGGCTACACCTTC.

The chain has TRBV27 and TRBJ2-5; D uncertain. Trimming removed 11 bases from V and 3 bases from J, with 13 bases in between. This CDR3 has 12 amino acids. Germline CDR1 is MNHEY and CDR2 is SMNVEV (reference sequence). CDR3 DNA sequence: TGTGCCCCAATGTTGGGGAAAGAGACCCAGTACTTC. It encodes CAPMLGKETQYF.

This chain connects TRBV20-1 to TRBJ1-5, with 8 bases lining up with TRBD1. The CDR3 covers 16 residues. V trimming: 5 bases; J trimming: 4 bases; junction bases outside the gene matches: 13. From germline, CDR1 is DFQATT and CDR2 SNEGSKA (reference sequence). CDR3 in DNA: TGCAGTGCTCTGGACAGGGAGGTAGCGCGGAATCAGCCCCAGCATTTT. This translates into CSALDREVARNQPQHF.

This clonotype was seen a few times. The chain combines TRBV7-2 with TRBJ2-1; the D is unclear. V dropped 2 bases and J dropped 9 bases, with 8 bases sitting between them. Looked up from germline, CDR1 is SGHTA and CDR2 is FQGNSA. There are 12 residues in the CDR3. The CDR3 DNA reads TGTGCCAGCAGCTTACTGACTGGTGAGCAGTTCTTC. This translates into CASSLLTGEQFF.

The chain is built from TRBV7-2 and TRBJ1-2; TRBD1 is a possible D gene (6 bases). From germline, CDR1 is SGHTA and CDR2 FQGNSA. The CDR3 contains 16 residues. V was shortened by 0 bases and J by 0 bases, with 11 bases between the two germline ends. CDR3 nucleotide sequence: TGTGCCAGCAGCTTAGCGCAACAGGGAGCTAACTATGGCTACACCTTC. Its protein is CASSLAQQGANYGYTF.

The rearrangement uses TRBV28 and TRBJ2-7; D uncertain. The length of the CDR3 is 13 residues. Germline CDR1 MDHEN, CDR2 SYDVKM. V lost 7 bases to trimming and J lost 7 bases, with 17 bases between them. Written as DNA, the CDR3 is TGTGCCAGCACACTCGAGACTGCGTGGGAGCAGTACTTC. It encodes CASTLETAWEQYF.

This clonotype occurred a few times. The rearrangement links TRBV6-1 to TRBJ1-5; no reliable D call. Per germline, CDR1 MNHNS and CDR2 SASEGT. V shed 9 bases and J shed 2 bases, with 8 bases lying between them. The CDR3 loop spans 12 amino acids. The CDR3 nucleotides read TGTGCCAGTAACTTAGGCAATCAGCCCCAGCATTTT. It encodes CASNLGNQPQHF.

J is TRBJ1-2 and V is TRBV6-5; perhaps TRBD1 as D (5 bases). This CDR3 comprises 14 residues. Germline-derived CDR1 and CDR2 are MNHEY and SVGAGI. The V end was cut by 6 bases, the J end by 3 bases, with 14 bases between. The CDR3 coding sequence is TGTGCCAGCAGAGCCGGGGGGGGGGACTATGGCTACACCTTC. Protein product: CASRAGGGDYGYTF.

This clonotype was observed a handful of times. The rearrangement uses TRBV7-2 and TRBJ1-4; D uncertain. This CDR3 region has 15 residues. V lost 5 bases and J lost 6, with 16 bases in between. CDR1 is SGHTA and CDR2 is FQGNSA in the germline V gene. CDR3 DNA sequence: TGTGCCAGCAGCCGAAGACGGACGAGGGATGAAAAACTGTTTTTT. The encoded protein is CASSRRRTRDEKLFF.

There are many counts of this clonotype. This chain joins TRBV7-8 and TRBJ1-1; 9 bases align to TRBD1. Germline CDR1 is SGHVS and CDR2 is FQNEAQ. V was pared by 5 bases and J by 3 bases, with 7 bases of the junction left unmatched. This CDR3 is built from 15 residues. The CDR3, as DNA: TGTGCCAGCAGCAACCAGGGACAGGGAGACACTGAAGCTTTCTTT. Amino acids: CASSNQGQGDTEAFF.

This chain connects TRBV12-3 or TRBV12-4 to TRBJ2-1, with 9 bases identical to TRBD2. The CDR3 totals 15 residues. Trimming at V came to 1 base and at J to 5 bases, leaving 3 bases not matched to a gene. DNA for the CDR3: TGTGCCAGCAGTTTAGGGACTAGCGAGCACAATGAGCAGTTCTTC. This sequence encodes CASSLGTSEHNEQFF.

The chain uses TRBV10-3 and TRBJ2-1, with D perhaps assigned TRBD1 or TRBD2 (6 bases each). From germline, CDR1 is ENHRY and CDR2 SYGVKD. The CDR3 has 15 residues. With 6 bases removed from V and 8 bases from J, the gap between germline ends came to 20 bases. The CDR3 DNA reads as TGTGCCATCAGCACACTAGGGGGGTCAGGTGATGAGCAGTTCTTC. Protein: CAISTLGGSGDEQFF.

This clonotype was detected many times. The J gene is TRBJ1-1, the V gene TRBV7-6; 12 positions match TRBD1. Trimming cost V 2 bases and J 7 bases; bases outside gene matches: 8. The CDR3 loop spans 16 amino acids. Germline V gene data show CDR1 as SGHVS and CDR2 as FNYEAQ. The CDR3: CASSLPGTGGPDEAFF. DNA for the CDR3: TGTGCCAGCAGCTTACCCGGGACAGGGGGCCCTGATGAAGCTTTCTTT.

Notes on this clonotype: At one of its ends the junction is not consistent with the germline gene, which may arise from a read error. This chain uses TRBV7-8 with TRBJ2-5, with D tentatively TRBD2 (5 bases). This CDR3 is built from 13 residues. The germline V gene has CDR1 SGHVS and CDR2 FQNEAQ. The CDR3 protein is CASSSAVQETQCF. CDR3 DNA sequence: TGTGCCAGCAGCTCAGCGGTACAAGAGACCCAGTGCTTC.

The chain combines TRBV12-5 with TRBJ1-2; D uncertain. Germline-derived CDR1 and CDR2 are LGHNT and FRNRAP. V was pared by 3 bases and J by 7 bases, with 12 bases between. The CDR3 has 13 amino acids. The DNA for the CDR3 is TGTGCTAGTGGTTTAGGAGGTAGCCCTGGCTACACCTTC. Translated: CASGLGGSPGYTF.

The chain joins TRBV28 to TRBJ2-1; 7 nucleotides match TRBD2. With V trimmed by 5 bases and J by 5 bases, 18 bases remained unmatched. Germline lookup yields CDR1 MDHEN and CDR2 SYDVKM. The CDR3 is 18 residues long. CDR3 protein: CASSPWTRTNTEDNEQFF. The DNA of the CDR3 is TGTGCCAGCAGTCCATGGACTAGGACCAATACCGAGGACAATGAGCAGTTCTTC.

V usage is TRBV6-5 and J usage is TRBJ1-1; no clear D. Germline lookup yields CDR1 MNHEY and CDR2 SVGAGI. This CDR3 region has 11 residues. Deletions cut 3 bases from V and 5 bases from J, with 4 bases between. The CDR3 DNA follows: TGTGCCAGCAGTTATCCTACTGAAGCTTTCTTT. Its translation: CASSYPTEAFF.

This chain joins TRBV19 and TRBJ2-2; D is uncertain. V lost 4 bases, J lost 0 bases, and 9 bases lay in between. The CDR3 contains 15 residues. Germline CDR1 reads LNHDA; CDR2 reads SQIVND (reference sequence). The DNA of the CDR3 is TGTGCCAGTAGTAGCTGGACCTCGAACACCGGGGAGCTGTTTTTT. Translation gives CASSSWTSNTGELFF.

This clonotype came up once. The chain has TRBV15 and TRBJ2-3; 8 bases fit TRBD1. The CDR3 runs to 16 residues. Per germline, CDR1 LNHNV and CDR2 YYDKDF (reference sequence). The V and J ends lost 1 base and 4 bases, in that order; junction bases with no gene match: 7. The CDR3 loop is CATSRAPGQGADTQYF. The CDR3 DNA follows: TGTGCCACCAGCAGAGCCCCAGGACAGGGCGCAGATACGCAGTATTTT.

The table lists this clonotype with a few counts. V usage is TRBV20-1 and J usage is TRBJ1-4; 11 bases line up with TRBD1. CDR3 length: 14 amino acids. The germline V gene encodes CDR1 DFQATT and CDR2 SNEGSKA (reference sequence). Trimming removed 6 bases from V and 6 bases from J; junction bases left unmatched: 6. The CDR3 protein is CSAPVGQGDEKLFF. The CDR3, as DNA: TGCAGTGCGCCGGTGGGACAGGGGGATGAAAAACTGTTTTTT.

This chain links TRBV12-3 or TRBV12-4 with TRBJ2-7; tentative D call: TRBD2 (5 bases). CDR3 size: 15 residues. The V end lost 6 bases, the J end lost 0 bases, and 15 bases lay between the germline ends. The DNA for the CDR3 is TGTGCCAGCAGCCTTGGAATTGGGAGCTCCTACGAGCAGTACTTC. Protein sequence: CASSLGIGSSYEQYF.

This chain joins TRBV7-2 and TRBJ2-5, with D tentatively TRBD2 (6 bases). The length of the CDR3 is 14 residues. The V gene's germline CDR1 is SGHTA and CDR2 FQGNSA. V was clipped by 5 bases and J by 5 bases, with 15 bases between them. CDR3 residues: CASSRGLGGETQYF. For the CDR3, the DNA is TGTGCCAGCAGCCGGGGACTGGGTGGGGAGACCCAGTACTTC. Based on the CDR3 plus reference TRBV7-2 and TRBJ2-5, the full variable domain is GAGVSQSPSNKVTEKGKDVELRCDPISGHTALYWYRQSLGQGLEFLIYFQGNSAPDKSGLPSDRFSAERTGGSVSTLTIQRTQQEDSAVYLCASSRGLGGETQYFGPGTRLLVL.

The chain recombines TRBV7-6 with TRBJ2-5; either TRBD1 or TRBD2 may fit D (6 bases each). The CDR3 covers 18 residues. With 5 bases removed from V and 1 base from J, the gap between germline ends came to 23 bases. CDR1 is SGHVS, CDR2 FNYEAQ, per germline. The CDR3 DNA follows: TGTGCCAGCAGCCCCCTCCGGGGGCCAAAAAAAATCCAAGAGACCCAGTACTTC. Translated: CASSPLRGPKKIQETQYF.